In this sample, the clone carrying this T cell receptor beta chain is medium-sized. The antigen is not known. CDR1 is SGHAT and CDR2 is FQNNGV in the germline V gene. CDR3 size: 19 residues. Unmatched junction bases numbered 17, after V lost 2 bases and J lost 6 bases. Treg sorting used a CD4+CD25+CD127-/low gate. General study points: The larger cohort examined one V-J beta rearrangement, not whole repertoires. Tumor Tregs overlapped most with tumor, then blood, naive CD4+ cells. Tumor memory CD4+ T cell TCR gene usage clustered with blood and lymph node memory CD4+ cells and lymph node naive CD4+ cells.

After constant-region reverse-primer amplification, full-length variable regions underwent semi-nested PCR with Nested Universal Primer A. TCRdb recomputed calls from the 5' RACE reads with MiXCR, one row per CDR3 protein. Altogether approximately 10,000 distinct CDR3 sequences are present, about a quarter being singletons, with the ten largest covering 3.2%. Sample: Tregs sorted from blood. V gene TRBV11-2 combines with J gene TRBJ2-1, with 9 nucleotides matching TRBD2. This TCR came from a female donor with breast cancer. CDR3 in amino acids: CASSLFPPLAGDTSNEQFF. In nucleotides, the CDR3 is TGTGCCAGCAGCTTATTCCCCCCTTTAGCGGGAGATACCAGCAATGAGCAGTTCTTC.